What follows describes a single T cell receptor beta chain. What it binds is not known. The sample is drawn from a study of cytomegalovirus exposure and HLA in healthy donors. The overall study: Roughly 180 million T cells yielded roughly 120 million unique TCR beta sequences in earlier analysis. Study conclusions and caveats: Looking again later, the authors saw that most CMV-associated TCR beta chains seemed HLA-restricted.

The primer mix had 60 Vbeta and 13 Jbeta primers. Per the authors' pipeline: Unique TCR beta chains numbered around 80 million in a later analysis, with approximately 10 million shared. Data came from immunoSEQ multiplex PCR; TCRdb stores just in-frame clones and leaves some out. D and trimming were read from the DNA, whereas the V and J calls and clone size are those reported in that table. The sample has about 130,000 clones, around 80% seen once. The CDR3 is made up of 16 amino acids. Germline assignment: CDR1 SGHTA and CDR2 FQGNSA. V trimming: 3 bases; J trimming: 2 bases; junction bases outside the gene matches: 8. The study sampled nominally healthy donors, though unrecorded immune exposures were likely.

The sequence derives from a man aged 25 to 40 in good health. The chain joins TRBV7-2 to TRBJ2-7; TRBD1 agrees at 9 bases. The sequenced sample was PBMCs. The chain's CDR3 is CASSLGGTGITYEQYF. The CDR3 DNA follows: TGTGCCAGCAGCTTGGGGGGGACAGGGATTACCTACGAGCAGTACTTC.